This T cell receptor beta chain appears in the sequencing data of a study of T cell responses to AZD1222 COVID-19 vaccine. Some clones are missing from TCRdb's copy, which holds only in-frame ones; the method was immunoSEQ multiplex PCR. In the table there are 100,000 to 150,000 clones, roughly 90% of which are singletons. Germline V gene data show CDR1 as SGHTA and CDR2 as FQGNSA. V lost 1 base and J lost 4, with 5 bases in between. The CDR3 covers 12 residues. The clonotype was recovered from an adult in good health. The chain combines TRBV7-2 with TRBJ2-7; D unclear. Sequenced material: peripheral blood, taken on day 0 of AZD1222 vaccination. Here the CDR3 DNA reads TGTGCCAGCAGCTTAGTCGCGTACGAGCAGTACTTC. Encoded protein: CASSLVAYEQYF.